This TCR beta chain was captured in a study of sequential checkpoint blockade in melanoma. Across the study: Each arm's sequence ended with maintenance nivolumab. TCRbeta immunosequencing was performed on DNA from roughly 90 pretreatment melanoma tumor samples.

Noted treatment: randomized to nivolumab then ipilimumab (arm A) or the reverse (arm B). The protocol was immunoSEQ multiplex PCR, while the TCRdb copy is restricted to in-frame clones and leaves out a portion. The sample has about 18,000 clones, around 70% seen once. Trimming removed 5 bases at V and 4 bases at J, with 14 bases between. The CDR3 runs 14 residues. Germline CDR1 and CDR2: LNHDA and SQIVND (reference sequence). This rearrangement joins TRBV19 to TRBJ1-1; maybe TRBD1 (5 bases). The starting material was tumor tissue (inferred from file names), obtained from a patient given nivolumab and ipilimumab in sequence. This receptor was taken from a human donor with melanoma. The chain's CDR3 is CASSLSLGGTEAFF. Written as DNA, the CDR3 is TGTGCCAGTAGTTTATCCCTGGGGGGCACTGAAGCTTTCTTT.